This is a list of T cell receptor beta chains from one sample in a study of identical twins. In TCRdb, the 5' RACE reads were re-called with MiXCR into one record per CDR3 protein. Of 240,000 or so distinct CDR3 sequences in the sample, about 13% were seen once. Separately, the same data were catalogued under a study of yellow fever vaccine responses in identical twins.

The sample was memory (CD45RO+) T cells sorted from blood. These TCRs come from a young woman in good health. The CDR3 runs from the conserved cysteine through the conserved F or W. D genes are given only for firm matches. Expanded clones are given a class, and other clones once, few, many or no size at all.

d_call | j_call | cdr3_length | clone_size | v_call | cdr3_aa | cdr3_nt
. | TRBJ2-7 | 14 | . | TRBV7-6 | CASSLTDSSYEQYF | TGTGCCAGCAGCCTCACAGACAGCTCCTACGAGCAGTACTTC
TRBD2 | TRBJ2-3 | 14 | few | TRBV30 | CACSGTTSTDTQYF | TGTGCCTGCTCCGGGACTACCAGCACAGATACGCAGTATTTT
. | TRBJ2-5 | 14 | . | TRBV6-1 | CASKPTGLEETQYF | TGTGCCAGCAAACCCACAGGGCTTGAAGAGACCCAGTACTTC
. | TRBJ2-7 | 13 | few | TRBV7-8 | CASSSMDGYEQYF | TGTGCCAGCAGCTCGATGGACGGCTACGAGCAGTACTTC
. | TRBJ2-7 | 11 | . | TRBV28 | CASSSDYEQYF | TGTGCCAGCAGTTCGGACTACGAGCAGTACTTC
TRBD2 | TRBJ2-1 | 14 | many | TRBV12-5 | CASGPGLAGDEQFF | TGTGCTAGTGGTCCCGGACTGGCGGGGGATGAGCAGTTCTTC
. | TRBJ2-2 | 16 | . | TRBV7-3 | CASSVTGALNTGELFF | TGTGCCAGCAGCGTAACCGGGGCCTTAAACACCGGGGAGCTGTTTTTT
TRBD1 | TRBJ2-7 | 15 | few | TRBV11-2 | CASSPSRGLSYEQYF | TGTGCCAGCAGCCCCTCCAGGGGGTTGTCCTACGAGCAGTACTTC
. | TRBJ2-1 | 16 | few | TRBV7-2 | CASSLERGGSYNEQFF | TGTGCCAGCAGCTTAGAGAGGGGGGGCTCCTACAATGAGCAGTTCTTC
TRBD1 | TRBJ2-7 | 15 | . | TRBV12-3/TRBV12-4 | CASRRGTEPLYEQYF | TGTGCCAGCAGGCGAGGGACAGAACCCCTCTACGAGCAGTACTTC
TRBD1 | TRBJ1-1 | 14 | . | TRBV5-1 | CASLNGTGRTEAFF | TGCGCCAGCCTCAACGGGACAGGGCGGACTGAAGCTTTCTTT
. | TRBJ2-3 | 15 | . | TRBV15 | CATSPKPPSTDTQYF | TGTGCCACCAGCCCGAAGCCCCCTAGCACAGATACGCAGTATTTT
TRBD2 | TRBJ2-3 | 15 | few | TRBV20-1 | CSARGLAGGTDTQYF | TGCAGTGCTAGGGGACTAGCGGGAGGAACAGATACGCAGTATTTT
. | TRBJ1-2 | 11 | many | TRBV30 | CVSSDFAGYTF | TGTGTCTCGTCGGACTTCGCCGGCTACACCTTC
TRBD1 | TRBJ1-2 | 13 | . | TRBV12-3/TRBV12-4 | CASSPWDSYGYTF | TGTGCCAGCAGCCCGTGGGACAGTTATGGCTACACCTTC
TRBD2 | TRBJ2-1 | 18 | . | TRBV14 | CASSQDLLTSGSGNEQFF | TGTGCCAGCAGCCAAGATTTATTGACTAGCGGGAGTGGGAATGAGCAGTTCTTC